The source of this T cell receptor beta chain is a study of T cell clonotyping in hematopoietic cell transplantation. Time point defined: recipient sample about 28 days before transplant, after cytoreduction. CDR1 and CDR2 from the germline V gene are SQVTM and ANQGSEA. The CDR3 loop spans 13 amino acids. With 4 bases removed from V and 8 bases from J, the gap between germline ends came to 14 bases. Generated by immunoSEQ multiplex PCR, the TCRdb table keeps only in-frame clones and is missing some. The table records approximately 8,700 clones, about 90% of them present only once. V usage is TRBV29-1 and J usage is TRBJ1-4; unclear D gene. The sample here was peripheral blood mononuclear cells, taken before stem cell transplant. This TCR was recovered from a woman aged 55 to 70 with acute myeloid leukemia. Some clones in this sample may be carry-over from other donors' samples. The CDR3 is CSVGGGRHEKLFF. The CDR3 bases are TGCAGCGTTGGAGGAGGGAGGCACGAAAAACTGTTTTTT.